These 14 T cell receptor beta chains came from one sample sequenced in a study of response to subunit inactivated influenza vaccine. One entry per CDR3 protein, called by TCRdb with MiXCR from the RT-PCR reads. The table records about 190,000 distinct CDR3 sequences, approximately 14% of them present only once. The source material was CD8+ T cells sorted from PBMCs, sampled 5 days after vaccination. These receptors originate from a man aged 50 to 60 who received an inactivated influenza vaccine.

This clonotype was counted many times. J is TRBJ2-7 and V is TRBV7-8, with TRBD1 matching over 7 bases. This CDR3 has 17 residues. CDR1 is SGHVS and CDR2 is FQNEAQ in the germline V gene. V lost 4 bases, J lost 4 bases, and 16 bases stayed unmatched. CDR3 protein: CASSSYNPDRKKYEQYF. The CDR3 DNA follows: TGTGCCAGCAGCTCGTACAACCCGGACAGGAAGAAGTACGAGCAGTACTTC.

At least ten counts were recorded for this clonotype. This chain links TRBV5-1 with TRBJ1-1, with TRBD1 as a possible D gene (5 bases). CDR1 and CDR2 from the germline V gene are SGHRS and YFSETQ. CDR3 length: 18 residues. V was trimmed by 4 bases and J by 5 bases, leaving 27 bases between them. In nucleotides, the CDR3 is TGCGCCAGCAGCCCCCGCTACCAGGGTGACGACTTGTGGACTGAAGCTTTCTTT. Translation: CASSPRYQGDDLWTEAFF.

This rearrangement joins TRBV3-1 to TRBJ2-3; D is unclear. Germline assignment: CDR1 LGHDT and CDR2 YNNKEL (reference sequence). The CDR3 is 19 residues long. V shed 0 bases and J shed 6 bases, with 25 bases lying between them. As DNA, the CDR3 is TGTGCCAGCAGCCAAGATCTGATCCAGTCGGATTACGGGCCCGATACGCAGTATTTT. Its protein product is CASSQDLIQSDYGPDTQYF.

This clonotype has more than one count but fewer than ten. J is TRBJ2-1 and V is TRBV12-3 or TRBV12-4; D call uncertain. This CDR3 region has 13 residues. V was clipped by 5 bases and J by 2 bases, with 7 bases between them. The CDR3 DNA reads as TGTGCCAGCAGTATTACCGCCTACAATGAGCAGTTCTTC. Its translation: CASSITAYNEQFF.

This clonotype showed up just a few times. The V call is TRBV28, the J call TRBJ1-4; D call uncertain. In germline, CDR1 is MDHEN, CDR2 SYDVKM. The CDR3 has 15 residues. V was shortened by 2 bases and J by 5 bases, with 12 bases between the two germline ends. This CDR3 is CASSLNPLGNEKLFF. The CDR3 nucleotides are TGTGCCAGCAGTTTAAACCCCCTGGGGAATGAAAAACTGTTTTTT.

The chain carries TRBV29-1 and TRBJ1-2, with D hard to call. Trimming took 1 base from V and 4 from J, leaving 7 bases between them. The CDR3 is 12 amino acids. Germline V gives CDR1 SQVTM, CDR2 ANQGSEA. The CDR3 sequence: CSVEVSIYGYTF. The CDR3 DNA reads as TGCAGCGTTGAAGTCAGTATCTATGGCTACACCTTC.

The V call is TRBV12-2, the J call TRBJ2-3. TRBV12-2 is marked as a pseudogene. This CDR3 is built from 18 residues. DNA for the CDR3: TGTGCAAGTCGCTTAGTAAGTAGCACAGAAGATAGCACAGATACGCAGTATTTT. Its protein is CASRLVSSTEDSTDTQYF.

This clonotype was observed many times. This chain links TRBV12-3 or TRBV12-4 with TRBJ2-5; 10 bases are a match to TRBD2. V shed 8 bases and J 5 bases; nucleotides not matched to a gene: 8. CDR3 length equals 14 residues. CDR3 amino acids: CASSYLSGRETQYF. The CDR3, as DNA: TGTGCCAGCTCTTACCTTAGCGGGAGGGAGACCCAGTACTTC.

This clonotype was counted only a few times. This chain connects TRBV12-3 or TRBV12-4 to TRBJ2-3; 7 bases are shared with TRBD1. Losses at the gene ends were 4 bases for V and 4 bases for J; bases not matched to a gene: 11. The CDR3 covers 16 residues. This CDR3 is CASSSPRTGWADTQYF. DNA of the CDR3: TGTGCCAGCAGTTCCCCTCGGACAGGTTGGGCAGATACGCAGTATTTT.

The chain carries TRBV6-1 and TRBJ2-3, with 7 bases identical to TRBD2. The CDR3 covers 15 residues. With 6 bases clipped from V and 1 base from J, the junction kept 7 bases outside the gene matches. Germline CDR1 is MNHNS and CDR2 is SASEGT. The CDR3, as DNA: TGTGCCAGCAGACAGTACCGGGGGGGCACAGATACGCAGTATTTT. It specifies CASRQYRGGTDTQYF.

The chain has TRBV6-2 or TRBV6-3 and TRBJ2-5, with no clear D. Trimming cost V 2 bases and J 4 bases, with 11 bases left between them. CDR3 length: 14 residues. Per germline, CDR1 MNHEY and CDR2 SVGEGT. CDR3 in DNA: TGTGCCAGCAGTTACCTTTCGAGTCTAGAGACCCAGTACTTC. Protein product: CASSYLSSLETQYF.

Ten or more counts support this clonotype. The chain joins TRBV12-3 or TRBV12-4 to TRBJ1-2; 8 bases map to TRBD1. This CDR3 is 15 amino acids long. V shed 6 bases and J 3 bases; nucleotides not matched to a gene: 9. CDR3 protein: CASSLRQGTDYGYTF. The DNA for the CDR3 is TGTGCCAGCAGCTTGAGACAGGGGACCGACTATGGCTACACCTTC.

This clonotype occurred a few times. The chain couples TRBV28 to TRBJ2-7, with TRBD2 matching over 7 bases. Germline CDR1 MDHEN, CDR2 SYDVKM. V shed 2 bases, J shed 7 bases, and the junction held 5 bases outside the gene matches. CDR3 length equals 13 residues. CDR3 in amino acids: CASSLIVGGEQYF. The CDR3 DNA follows: TGTGCCAGCAGTTTAATAGTGGGGGGGGAGCAGTACTTC.

This clonotype has only a few counts. The chain employs TRBV25-1 and TRBJ2-5, with D possibly TRBD2 on 5 matching bases. Germline CDR1 reads MGHDK; CDR2 reads SYGVNS. The CDR3 is 11 residues long. V dropped 6 bases and J dropped 3 bases, with 5 bases sitting between them. The CDR3 DNA reads as TGTGCCAGCAGCGGGGAAGAGACCCAGTACTTC. This sequence encodes CASSGEETQYF.